These 11 T cell receptor beta chains came from one sample sequenced in a study of cytomegalovirus exposure and HLA in healthy donors. Primers: 60 Vbeta forward and 13 Jbeta reverse. Sequencing used immunoSEQ multiplex PCR; TCRdb keeps in-frame clones, though not all of them. The table includes 150,000 or so clones, about three quarters detected once. The source material was PBMCs. The receptor set was obtained from a man in his forties in good health and CMV-seropositive.

The chain links TRBV27 to TRBJ2-1; D unclear. Trimming took off 5 bases at V and 4 bases at J, with 9 bases between the two ends. The length of the CDR3 is 13 residues. Germline CDR1 is MNHEY and CDR2 is SMNVEV (reference sequence). This CDR3 is CASSQTAYNEQFF. The CDR3 coding sequence is TGTGCCAGCAGTCAAACAGCTTACAATGAGCAGTTCTTC.

V is TRBV2 and J is TRBJ2-1, with a tentative D call TRBD2 (5 bases). V was cut by 6 bases and J by 0 bases, with 12 bases left in between. CDR1 is SNHLY, CDR2 FYNNEI, per germline. This CDR3 has 15 residues. The CDR3 reads CASSAEESSYNEQFF. CDR3 DNA sequence: TGTGCCAGCAGCGCGGAGGAGAGCTCCTACAATGAGCAGTTCTTC.

The gene calls are TRBV7-9 and TRBJ2-7, with 7 bases matching TRBD2. Germline assignment: CDR1 SEHNR and CDR2 FQNEAQ (reference sequence). V trimming: 5 bases; J trimming: 5 bases; junction bases outside the gene matches: 15. The CDR3 consists of 16 residues. The DNA of the CDR3 is TGTGCCAGCAGCCCCTCAATGGCGGGAGCCGCCCACGAGCAGTACTTC. The encoded protein is CASSPSMAGAAHEQYF. The full variable domain, with the rest looked up from reference TRBV7-9 and TRBJ2-7, is DTGVSQNPRHKITKRGQNVTFRCDPISEHNRLYWYRQTLGQGPEFLTYFQNEAQLEKSRLLSDRFSAERPKGSFSTLEIQRTEQGDSAMYLCASSPSMAGAAHEQYFGPGTRLTVT.

The rearrangement uses TRBV6-6 and TRBJ1-3; 7 bases agree with TRBD1. In germline, CDR1 is MNHNY, CDR2 SVGAGI (reference sequence). The CDR3 contains 15 residues. V gave up 6 bases and J gave up 0 bases; unmatched junction bases: 5. Here the CDR3 reads CASSHGTDSGNTIYF. DNA of the CDR3: TGTGCCAGCAGCCACGGGACAGACTCTGGAAACACCATATATTTT.

The chain uses TRBV5-1 and TRBJ2-2, with 9 bases aligning to TRBD1. J lost 6 bases, V lost 2 bases, and 11 bases had no gene match. Germline V gene data show CDR1 as SGHRS and CDR2 as YFSETQ. The CDR3 totals 17 residues. As DNA, the CDR3 is TGCGCCAGCAGCTTCTGGGGACAGGGTTCGACCGCCGGGGAGCTGTTTTTT. Amino acids: CASSFWGQGSTAGELFF.

The rearrangement links TRBV5-1 to TRBJ1-1, with 7 bases identical to TRBD1. This CDR3 comprises 14 residues. CDR1 SGHRS and CDR2 YFSETQ come from the germline V gene. Trimming removed 4 bases from V and 5 bases from J; junction bases left unmatched: 8. For the CDR3, the DNA is TGCGCCAGCAGCGGGGGACAGCCCTTTACTGAAGCTTTCTTT. It translates to CASSGGQPFTEAFF.

This rearrangement joins TRBV10-3 to TRBJ2-1; 14 nucleotides line up with TRBD2. V dropped 8 bases and J dropped 1; count of bases not matched to a gene: 4. Germline V lookup: CDR1 ENHRY, CDR2 SYGVKD. The length of the CDR3 is 16 residues. The CDR3: CAIAGLAGGSYNEQFF. The CDR3 coding sequence is TGTGCCATCGCAGGACTAGCGGGAGGTTCCTACAATGAGCAGTTCTTC.

This clone was counted a few times. This sample also contains other DNA sequences that code for the same CDR3. This chain uses TRBV10-3 with TRBJ1-6; the match to TRBD1 covers 7 bases. The CDR3 loop spans 14 amino acids. The V segment lost 4 bases and the J segment 7 bases; nucleotides outside the gene matches: 4. CDR1 and CDR2 (germline): ENHRY, SYGVKD. The CDR3 protein is CAISVGTANSPLHF. The CDR3 DNA reads TGTGCCATCAGTGTGGGGACAGCCAATTCACCCCTCCACTTT.

The chain combines TRBV5-6 with TRBJ2-3, with 16 nucleotides matching TRBD2. Germline V gene data show CDR1 as SGHDT and CDR2 as YYEEEE. The junction had 6 bases not matched to a gene; V was cut back by 3 bases and J by 5 bases. This CDR3 comprises 17 residues. DNA of the CDR3: TGTGCCAGCAGCTCTGGGACTAGCGGGAGGGCCTTAGATACGCAGTATTTT. It translates to CASSSGTSGRALDTQYF.

This chain connects TRBV2 to TRBJ2-1, with 7 bases matching TRBD2. Germline lookup yields CDR1 SNHLY and CDR2 FYNNEI. CDR3 length equals 12 residues. With 6 bases clipped from V and 9 bases from J, the junction kept 5 bases outside the gene matches. CDR3 amino acids: CASSAERGEQFF. The CDR3, as DNA: TGTGCCAGCAGCGCAGAGCGGGGTGAGCAGTTCTTC.

The chain couples TRBV21-1 to TRBJ2-1; TRBD2 is taken as the D call from the table, unchecked against the DNA. TRBV21-1 constitutes a pseudogene. The CDR3 totals 14 residues. The DNA for the CDR3 is TGTGCCAGCAGAGGGGCGGGGGACTACAATGAGCAGTTCTTC. Residues: CASRGAGDYNEQFF.